This T cell receptor (beta chain) was recovered during a study of cytomegalovirus exposure and HLA in healthy donors. Worth noting for this clone: The antigen is not known.

Both 60 Vbeta primers and 13 Jbeta primers went into the PCR. The protocol was immunoSEQ multiplex PCR, while the TCRdb copy is restricted to in-frame clones and leaves out a portion. The sample shows over 150,000 clones, just under 75% of them seen only once. The germline V gene encodes CDR1 MNHEY and CDR2 SMNVEV (reference sequence). V shed 6 bases, J shed 6 bases, and the junction held 19 bases outside the gene matches. CDR3 length: 17 amino acids. Study-wide results and limits: The authors later linked a missense DCLRE1C variant to TCR beta V- and J-gene trimming. Cytomegalovirus-associated TCR beta chains were listed, numbering roughly 150.

Healthy bone marrow donors supplied every sample. The chain joins TRBV27 to TRBJ1-2, with TRBD1 matching 7 bases. What was sequenced was PBMCs. The TCR sequence derives from a man under 40 in good health and CMV-seropositive. The CDR3 loop reads CASSPQGRAQPLDGYTF. DNA for the CDR3: TGTGCCAGCAGCCCACAGGGGCGGGCACAGCCTTTGGATGGCTACACCTTC.